This T cell receptor beta chain was identified during a study of PD-L1 blockade in urothelial cancer. The time point denotes: pretreatment peripheral blood. Locally advanced or metastatic urothelial carcinoma affected the patients. CDR3 length: 15 amino acids. V shed 5 bases and J 0 bases; nucleotides not matched to a gene: 2. In germline, CDR1 is SEHNR, CDR2 FQNEAQ (reference sequence). TCRdb keeps only in-frame clones here, not all; method: immunoSEQ multiplex PCR. This sample yields tens of thousands of clones, of which 65% to 85% are seen a single time; roughly 2% belongs to the top ten. The clonotype was recovered from a man between 60 and 75 years old with urothelial cancer. This specimen was PBMCs, taken around atezolizumab (anti-PD-L1) treatment. This chain connects TRBV7-9 to TRBJ2-3; 10 bases match TRBD1. CDR3 sequence reads: CASSRQGASTDTQYF. DNA for the CDR3: TGTGCCAGCAGCCGACAGGGGGCGAGCACAGATACGCAGTATTTT.